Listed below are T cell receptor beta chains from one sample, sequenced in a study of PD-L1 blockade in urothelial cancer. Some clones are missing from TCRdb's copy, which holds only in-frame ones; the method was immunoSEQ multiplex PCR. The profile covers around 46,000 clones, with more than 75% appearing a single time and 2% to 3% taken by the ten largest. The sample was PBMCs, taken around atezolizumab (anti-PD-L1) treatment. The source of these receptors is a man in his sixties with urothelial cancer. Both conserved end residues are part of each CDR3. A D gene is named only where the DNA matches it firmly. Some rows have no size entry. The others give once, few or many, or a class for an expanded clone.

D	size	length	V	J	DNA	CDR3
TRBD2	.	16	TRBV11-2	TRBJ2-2	TGTGCCAGCAGCTTATTAGCGGGGGGGAACACCGGGGAGCTGTTTTTT	CASSLLAGGNTGELFF
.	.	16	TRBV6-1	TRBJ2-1	TGTGCCAGCAGTGTTCAGGGGTCCCCTACTTACAATGAGCAGTTCTTC	CASSVQGSPTYNEQFF
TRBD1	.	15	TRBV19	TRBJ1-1	TGTGCCAGTAGTAGCGGGACAGGGGGATTTTCTGAAGCTTTCTTT	CASSSGTGGFSEAFF
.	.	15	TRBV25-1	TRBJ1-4	TGTGCCAGCAGTGATCCCGGACGGAGGAATGAAAAACTGTTTTTT	CASSDPGRRNEKLFF
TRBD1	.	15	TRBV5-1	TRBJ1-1	TGCGCCAGCAGCTTGTCCGGGACAGCGAACACTGAAGCTTTCTTT	CASSLSGTANTEAFF
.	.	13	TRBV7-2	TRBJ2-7	TGTGCCAGCAGCTTTCCTAGGTCCTACGAGCAGTACTTC	CASSFPRSYEQYF
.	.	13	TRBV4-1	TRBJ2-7	TGCGCCAGCAGCCCAATCCGAGGGTACGAGCAGTACTTC	CASSPIRGYEQYF
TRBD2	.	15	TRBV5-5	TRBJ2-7	TGTGCCAGCAGCTTGGTCGCTAGCGGGATATACGAGCAGTACTTC	CASSLVASGIYEQYF
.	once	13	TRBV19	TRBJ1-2	TGTGCCAGTAGTTGGGGCAGTAACTATGGCTACACCTTC	CASSWGSNYGYTF
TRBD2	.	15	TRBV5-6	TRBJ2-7	TGTGCCAGCAGCTTGGGGCTAGCGGGGGACTACGAGCAGTACTTC	CASSLGLAGDYEQYF
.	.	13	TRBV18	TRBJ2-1	TGTGCCAGCTCACCAGAGGGTTACAATGAGCAGTTCTTC	CASSPEGYNEQFF
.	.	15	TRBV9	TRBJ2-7	TGTGCCAGCAGCCCCGCCTTGCAGGGCCCCTACGAGCAGTACTTC	CASSPALQGPYEQYF
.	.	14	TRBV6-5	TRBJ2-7	TGTGCCAGCAGTCTCTCGGCCAGGGTCTACGAGCAGTACTTC	CASSLSARVYEQYF
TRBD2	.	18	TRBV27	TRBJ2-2	TGTGCCAGCAGTTCCCTGACTAGCGGGAGGTCTAACACCGGGGAGCTGTTTTTT	CASSSLTSGRSNTGELFF
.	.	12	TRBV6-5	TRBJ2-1	TGTGCCAGCAGAGGGGGTTTGGGTGAGCAGTTCTTC	CASRGGLGEQFF
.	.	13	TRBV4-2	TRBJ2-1	TGTGCCAGCAGCCTGAGTTTCCCCAATGAGCAGTTCTTC	CASSLSFPNEQFF
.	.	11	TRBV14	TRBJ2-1	TGTGCCAGCAGCCAAGATGTCGTGCAGTTCTTC	CASSQDVVQFF
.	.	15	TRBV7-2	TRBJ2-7	TGTGCCAGCAGTGTAACCGTGACAGCAACCTACGAGCAGTACTTC	CASSVTVTATYEQYF
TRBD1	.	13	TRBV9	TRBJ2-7	TGTGCCAGCAGCTCCGGACAGGTCTACGAGCAGTACTTC	CASSSGQVYEQYF
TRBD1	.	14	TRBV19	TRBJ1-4	TGTGCCAGTAGCCTGCGACAGGGAGAAGAAAAACTGTTTTTT	CASSLRQGEEKLFF
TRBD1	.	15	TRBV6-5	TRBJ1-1	TGTGCCAGCAGTTATTCCGGGACAGAGCTCTCCGGAGCTTTCTTT	CASSYSGTELSGAFF
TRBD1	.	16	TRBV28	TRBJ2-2	TGTGCCAGCAGTTTGGGTGGACAGGGGGCGATCGGGGAGCTGTTTTTT	CASSLGGQGAIGELFF